This TCR beta chain was sequenced in a study of control samples from healthy donors and cancer patients. This CDR3 is 16 amino acids long. The germline V gene encodes CDR1 SGHTA and CDR2 FQGNSA. Deletions cut 1 base from V and 1 base from J, with 13 bases between. The repertoire was sequenced with immunoSEQ multiplex PCR; TCRdb's copy has only in-frame clones and lacks some. The sample lists about 120,000 clones, approximately 90% seen once, with 12% in the top ten. The sequencing input was blood. The source is a man aged 30 to 45 in good health. The chain uses TRBV7-2 and TRBJ1-1; no clear D gene. The DNA for the CDR3 is TGTGCCAGCAGCTTAGTCTTGTCGTCCAGGAACACTGAAGCTTTCTTT. Translated: CASSLVLSSRNTEAFF.